This T cell receptor beta chain was documented in a study of blood T cell repertoires in COVID-19. Trimming at V came to 6 bases and at J to 4 bases, leaving 8 bases not matched to a gene. Germline loops: CDR1 SQVTM, CDR2 ANQGSEA. The CDR3 loop spans 14 amino acids. Clones were sequenced by immunoSEQ multiplex PCR, and TCRdb holds only the in-frame ones, with some missing. The sample consists of fewer than 200,000 clones, roughly 85% of them appearing once. The participants were between about 18 and 95 years old and came from some 23 US areas. Participants had their cohort set by participant-reported clinical history. Recovery among Cohort 3 donors was established by two negative PCRs, clearance, or symptom resolution.

V usage is TRBV29-1 and J usage is TRBJ2-5; 10 bases match TRBD1. Sequenced material: PBMCs or T cells enriched from blood (not recorded which). The TCR originated in a woman between 45 and 65 years old who had recovered from COVID-19. CDR3 sequence (DNA): TGCAGCGTCGCAAAGACAGGGGGCGTAGAGACCCAGTACTTC. This sequence encodes CSVAKTGGVETQYF.